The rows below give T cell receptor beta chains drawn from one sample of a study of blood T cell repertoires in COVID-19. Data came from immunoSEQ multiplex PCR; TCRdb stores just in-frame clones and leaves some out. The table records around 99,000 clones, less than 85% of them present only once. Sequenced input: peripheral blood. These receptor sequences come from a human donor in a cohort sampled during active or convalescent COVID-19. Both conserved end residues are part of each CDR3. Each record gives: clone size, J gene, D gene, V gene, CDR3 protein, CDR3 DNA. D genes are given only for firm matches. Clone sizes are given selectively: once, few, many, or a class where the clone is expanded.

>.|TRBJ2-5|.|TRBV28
CASRRTGTLTQETQYF
TGTGCCAGCAGACGTACAGGGACCTTAACTCAAGAGACCCAGTACTTC
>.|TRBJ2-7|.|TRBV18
CASSTGTYYEQYF
TGTGCCAGCTCAACCGGGACATACTACGAGCAGTACTTC
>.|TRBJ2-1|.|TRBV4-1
CASSRGDEQPYNEQFF
TGCGCCAGCAGCCGGGGGGACGAGCAGCCTTACAATGAGCAGTTCTTC
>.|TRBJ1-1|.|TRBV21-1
CASSKVRERSTAFF
TGTGCCAGCAGCAAAGTTCGGGAGAGGTCCACGGCTTTCTTT
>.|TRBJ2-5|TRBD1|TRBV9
CASSVGITGGAETQYF
TGTGCCAGCAGCGTAGGGATAACAGGGGGCGCGGAGACCCAGTACTTC
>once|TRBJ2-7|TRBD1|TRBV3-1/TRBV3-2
CASSRRDRAYEQYF
TGTGCCAGCAGCCGAAGAGACAGGGCCTACGAGCAGTACTTC
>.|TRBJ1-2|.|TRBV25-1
CASSELGTVANYGYTF
TGTGCCAGCAGTGAACTAGGGACTGTAGCTAACTATGGCTACACCTTC
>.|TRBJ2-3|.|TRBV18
CASSPTGGGAGDTQYF
TGTGCCAGCTCACCAACCGGTGGGGGGGCCGGAGATACGCAGTATTTT
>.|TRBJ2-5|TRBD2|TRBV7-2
CASSPRGLERGTQYF
TGTGCCAGCAGCCCAAGGGGACTAGAACGGGGGACCCAGTACTTC
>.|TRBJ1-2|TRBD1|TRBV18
CASSGGQGVYGYTF
TGTGCCAGCTCTGGAGGACAGGGGGTGTATGGCTACACCTTC
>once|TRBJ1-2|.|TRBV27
CASSLNQGFYGYTF
TGTGCCAGCAGTTTAAATCAGGGGTTCTATGGCTACACCTTC
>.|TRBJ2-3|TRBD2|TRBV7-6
CASSLFPSGGTTDTQYF
TGTGCCAGCAGCTTATTTCCTAGCGGGGGGACCACAGATACGCAGTATTTT
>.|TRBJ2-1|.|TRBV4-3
CASSQAGGGSGRNEQFF
TGCGCCAGCAGCCAAGCCGGGGGCGGGAGCGGCCGCAATGAGCAGTTCTTC
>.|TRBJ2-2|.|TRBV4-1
CASSQVPKGPRGGELFF
TGCGCCAGCAGCCAAGTACCTAAAGGGCCCCGGGGCGGGGAGCTGTTTTTT
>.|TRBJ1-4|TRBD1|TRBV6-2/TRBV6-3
CASSYGTGGEKLFF
TGTGCCAGCAGTTACGGGACAGGGGGTGAAAAACTGTTTTTT
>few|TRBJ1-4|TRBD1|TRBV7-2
CASSPGTGGREKLFF
TGTGCCAGCAGCCCGGGGACAGGGGGGCGTGAAAAACTGTTTTTT
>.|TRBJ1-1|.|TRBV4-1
CASSQGFGIGRSHLNTEAFF
TGCGCCAGCAGCCAAGGGTTCGGGATCGGTAGGAGCCACCTGAACACTGAAGCTTTCTTT
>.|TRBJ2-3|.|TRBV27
CASSLERPTDTQYF
TGTGCCAGCAGCCTGGAGCGGCCCACAGATACGCAGTATTTT
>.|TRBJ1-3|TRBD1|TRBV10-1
CATNPDRNGNTIYF
TGCGCCACCAACCCGGACAGGAATGGAAACACCATATATTTT
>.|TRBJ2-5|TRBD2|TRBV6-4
CASRAGGPTTDQETQYF
TGTGCCAGCAGAGCGGGAGGACCCACCACGGACCAAGAGACCCAGTACTTC
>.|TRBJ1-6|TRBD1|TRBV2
CASRAPGQGAESPLHF
TGTGCCAGCAGAGCCCCGGGACAGGGGGCAGAATCACCCCTCCACTTT
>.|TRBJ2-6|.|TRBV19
CAAGERAGANVLTF
TGTGCCGCAGGGGAGAGGGCTGGGGCCAACGTCCTGACTTTC
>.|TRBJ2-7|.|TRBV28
CASSLNFLEQYF
TGTGCCAGCAGTTTAAACTTTCTAGAGCAGTACTTC
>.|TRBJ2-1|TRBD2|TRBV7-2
CASSFLAGGRNEQFF
TGTGCCAGCAGCTTTTTAGCGGGAGGAAGGAATGAGCAGTTCTTC
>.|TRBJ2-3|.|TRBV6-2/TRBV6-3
CASSDTSYTDTQYF
TGTGCCAGCAGCGACACTTCTTACACAGATACGCAGTATTTT
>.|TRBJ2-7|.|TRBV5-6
CASSLSWSGEQYF
TGTGCCAGCAGCTTGTCCTGGTCCGGGGAGCAGTACTTC
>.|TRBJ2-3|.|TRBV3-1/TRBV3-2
CASSQDVRRGFGTDTQYF
TGTGCCAGCAGCCAAGATGTCCGACGGGGGTTTGGAACAGATACGCAGTATTTT
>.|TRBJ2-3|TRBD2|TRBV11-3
CASSPGGILTDTQYF
TGTGCCAGCAGCCCCGGGGGGATCCTCACAGATACGCAGTATTTT
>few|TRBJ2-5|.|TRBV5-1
CASSDPLGQETQYF
TGCGCCAGCTCTGACCCCCTCGGGCAAGAGACCCAGTACTTC
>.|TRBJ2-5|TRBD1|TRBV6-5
CASRRGQGGRETQYF
TGTGCCAGCAGACGAGGACAGGGGGGGCGGGAGACCCAGTACTTC
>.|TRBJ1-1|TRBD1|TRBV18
CASSQGAGTEAFF
TGTGCCAGCTCTCAGGGGGCGGGTACTGAAGCTTTCTTT
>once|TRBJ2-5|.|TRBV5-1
CASSTPAGIQETQYF
TGCGCCAGCAGCACCCCGGCAGGGATTCAAGAGACCCAGTACTTC
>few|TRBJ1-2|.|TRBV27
CASSQRTAPYGYTF
TGTGCCAGCAGTCAGCGGACAGCGCCCTATGGCTACACCTTC
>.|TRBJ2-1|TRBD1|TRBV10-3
CAVGRTGEHEQFF
TGTGCCGTGGGACGGACAGGGGAGCATGAGCAGTTCTTC
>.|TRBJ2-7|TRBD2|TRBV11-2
CASSLGRGGSLYEQYF
TGTGCCAGCAGCTTAGGGCGCGGGGGGTCCCTCTACGAGCAGTACTTC
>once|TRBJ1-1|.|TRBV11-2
CASGQSQNTEAFF
TGTGCCAGTGGACAGAGTCAGAACACTGAAGCTTTCTTT
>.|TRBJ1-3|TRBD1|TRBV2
CASSYRGFSGNTIYF
TGTGCCAGCAGTTACAGGGGCTTCTCTGGAAACACCATATATTTT
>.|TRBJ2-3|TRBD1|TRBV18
CASSSTGISTDTQYF
TGTGCCAGCTCATCGACAGGGATTAGCACAGATACGCAGTATTTT
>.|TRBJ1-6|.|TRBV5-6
CASSFQQGSYSPLHF
TGTGCCAGCAGCTTCCAACAGGGTAGTTACTCACCCCTCCACTTT
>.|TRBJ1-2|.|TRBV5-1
CASSLARDTANYGYTF
TGCGCCAGCAGCTTGGCCCGGGACACGGCTAACTATGGCTACACCTTC
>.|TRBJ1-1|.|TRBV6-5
CASSNRVSGAFF
TGTGCCAGCAGCAACAGGGTTTCTGGGGCTTTCTTT
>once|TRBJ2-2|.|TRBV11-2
CASSLYGGAPFTGELFF
TGTGCCAGCAGCTTATATGGGGGGGCCCCTTTTACCGGGGAGCTGTTTTTT
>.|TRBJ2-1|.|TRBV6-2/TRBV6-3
CASSYSYEQFF
TGTGCCAGCAGTTACAGCTATGAGCAGTTCTTC
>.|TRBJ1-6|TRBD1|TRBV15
CATSRDRVGNSPLHF
TGTGCCACCAGCAGGGACAGGGTGGGGAATTCACCCCTCCACTTT
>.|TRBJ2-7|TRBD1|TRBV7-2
CASSSQVGQGSYEQYF
TGTGCCAGCAGCTCCCAAGTGGGACAGGGATCCTACGAGCAGTACTTC
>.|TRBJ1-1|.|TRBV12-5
CASGFGGKAFF
TGTGCTAGTGGTTTTGGCGGTAAAGCTTTCTTT
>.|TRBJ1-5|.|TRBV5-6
CASSTGLFDGSNQPQHF
TGTGCCAGCAGCACGGGACTTTTTGACGGAAGCAATCAGCCCCAGCATTTT
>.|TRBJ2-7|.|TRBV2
CASSEALAGWTYEQYF
TGTGCCAGCAGTGAAGCGCTTGCGGGATGGACCTACGAGCAGTACTTC
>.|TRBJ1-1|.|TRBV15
CATQRPPGQNTEAFF
TGTGCCACCCAACGCCCCCCGGGACAGAACACTGAAGCTTTCTTT
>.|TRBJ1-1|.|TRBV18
CASSPTTMATEAFF
TGTGCCAGCTCACCGACAACAATGGCCACTGAAGCTTTCTTT
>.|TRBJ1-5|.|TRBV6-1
CASSEAMGLVYQPQHF
TGTGCCAGCAGTGAAGCAATGGGGCTAGTCTATCAGCCCCAGCATTTT
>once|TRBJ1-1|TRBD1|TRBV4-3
CASSPYQGEEAFF
TGCGCCAGCAGCCCTTACCAGGGGGAGGAAGCTTTCTTT